This TCR beta chain was retrieved from a study of identical twins. Study-level points and caveats: In cord blood, abundant beta clonotypes had fewer insertions; memory showed no trend.

This CDR3 region has 15 residues. Trimming cost V 2 bases and J 1 base, with 6 bases left between them. Germline V lookup: CDR1 MNHEY, CDR2 SVGAGI. Template switching added a universal primer site, and cDNA bore unique molecular identifiers. TCRdb reprocessed the 5' RACE reads with MiXCR, giving one entry per CDR3 protein. This repertoire shows 1.5 million to 2 million distinct CDR3 sequences, about 31% found once; its top ten account for less than 0.35%. This clonotype was counted between two and nine times. Its antigen is unknown. The clonotype was recovered from a newborn girl in good health. The sequencing sample was made of cord blood. The rearrangement uses TRBV6-5 and TRBJ2-6, with D tentatively TRBD1 (5 bases). The CDR3 sequence is CASSYHRSGANVLTF. CDR3 sequence (DNA): TGTGCCAGCAGTTACCACAGGTCTGGGGCCAACGTCCTGACTTTC.